The entry below describes one TCR beta chain. These data are taken from a study of blood T cell repertoires in COVID-19. Turning to the study itself: The United States, Italy and Spain supplied acute and convalescent COVID-19 samples. The cDNA or gDNA used as material had been derived from T cells, B-cell-depleted T cells, or PBMCs.

Authors' analysis steps: Nucleated cell counts were estimated from reference gene primer amplification. Sequenced by immunoSEQ multiplex PCR; TCRdb stores in-frame clones only, minus some. The V and J calls and the clone size are those of that table, but D and trimming were determined from the DNA. The sample holds 150,000 to 200,000 clones, approximately 79% seen once. Source material: peripheral blood. The sequence was collected from a woman aged 80 or over with acute or convalescent COVID-19.

CDR3 coding DNA: TGCGCCAGCAGCCAAGGCGGGGATACGCAGTATTTT. Its protein is CASSQGGDTQYF. This chain joins TRBV4-1 and TRBJ2-3; D is possibly TRBD2 (5 bases). V lost 1 base to trimming and J lost 6 bases, with 5 bases between them. Germline loops: CDR1 MGHRA, CDR2 YSYEKL. This CDR3 contains 12 residues.